This section outlines one T cell receptor (beta chain) sequence together with its context. The data stem from a study of blood T cell repertoires in COVID-19. Overall study context: Samples of COVID-19 (acute and convalescent) were obtained from the United States, Italy and Spain. PBMCs, B-cell-depleted T cells, or T cells provided the cDNA or gDNA that made up the material.

The CDR3 is 12 residues long. V lost 5 bases and J lost 1, with 5 bases in between. CDR1 MNHEY and CDR2 SVGAGI come from the germline V gene. In the study's own analysis: Estimation of nucleated cell counts relied on the amplification of reference gene primers. Clones were sequenced by immunoSEQ multiplex PCR, and TCRdb holds only the in-frame ones, with some missing. The D gene and trimming were derived from the DNA, and the V and J assignments and clone size from that table. The data hold 100,000 to 150,000 clones, with 85% to 90% observed a single time. This chain connects TRBV6-5 to TRBJ1-2; D not certain. The sequence came from a man older than 75 with active or convalescent COVID-19. Material for sequencing was peripheral blood. CDR3 residues: CASSPFNYGYTF. The CDR3 DNA reads TGTGCCAGCAGTCCTTTTAACTATGGCTACACCTTC.